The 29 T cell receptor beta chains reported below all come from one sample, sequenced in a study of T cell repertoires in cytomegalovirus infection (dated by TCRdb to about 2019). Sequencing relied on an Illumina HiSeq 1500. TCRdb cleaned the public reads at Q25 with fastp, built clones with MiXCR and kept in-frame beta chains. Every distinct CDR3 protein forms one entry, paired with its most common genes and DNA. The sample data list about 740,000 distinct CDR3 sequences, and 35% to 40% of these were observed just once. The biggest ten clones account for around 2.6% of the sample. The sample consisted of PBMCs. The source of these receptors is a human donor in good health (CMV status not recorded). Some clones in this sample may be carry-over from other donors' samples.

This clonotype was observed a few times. This chain's CDR3 is CASSSRLRWRGGEKLFF. The CDR3 nucleotides read TGTGCCAGCAGCTCGCGCTTGCGGTGGCGGGGAGGTGAAAAACTGTTTTTT. The rearrangement links TRBV5-6 to TRBJ1-4; D gene unclear. This CDR3 has 17 amino acids. Germline V gene sequence: CDR1 SGHDT, CDR2 YYEEEE. V shed 3 bases and J shed 7 bases, with 22 bases lying between them.

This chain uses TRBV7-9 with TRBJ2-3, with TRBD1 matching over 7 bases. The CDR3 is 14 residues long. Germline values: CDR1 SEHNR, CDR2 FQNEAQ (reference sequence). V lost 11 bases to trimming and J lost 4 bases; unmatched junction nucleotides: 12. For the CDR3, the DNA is TGTGCCGTGCCCGGGACAGCCCCGTCAGATACGCAGTATTTT. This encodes CAVPGTAPSDTQYF.

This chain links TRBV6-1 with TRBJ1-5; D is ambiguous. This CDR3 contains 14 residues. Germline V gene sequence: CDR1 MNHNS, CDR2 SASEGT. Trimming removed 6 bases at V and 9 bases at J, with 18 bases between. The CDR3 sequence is CASRSRPGGGPQHF. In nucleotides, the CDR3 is TGTGCCAGCAGGTCGCGCCCTGGCGGTGGGCCCCAGCATTTT.

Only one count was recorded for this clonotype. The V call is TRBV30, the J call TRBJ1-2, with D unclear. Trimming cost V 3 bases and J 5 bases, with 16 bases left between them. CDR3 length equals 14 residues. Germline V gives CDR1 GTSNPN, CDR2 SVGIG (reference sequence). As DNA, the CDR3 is TGTGCCTGGAGCAAGGACGGCGTCCTATATGGCTACACCTTC. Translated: CAWSKDGVLYGYTF.

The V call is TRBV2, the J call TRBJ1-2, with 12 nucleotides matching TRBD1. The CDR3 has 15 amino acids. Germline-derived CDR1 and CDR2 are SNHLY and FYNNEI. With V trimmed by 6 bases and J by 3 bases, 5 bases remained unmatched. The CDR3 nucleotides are TGTGCCAGCAGCGGGACAGGGGGCGCCCACTATGGCTACACCTTC. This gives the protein CASSGTGGAHYGYTF. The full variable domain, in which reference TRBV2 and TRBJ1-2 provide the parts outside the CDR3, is EPEVTQTPSHQVTQMGQEVILRCVPISNHLYFYWYRQILGQKVEFLVSFYNNEISEKSEIFDDQFSVERPDGSNFTLKIRSTKLEDSAMYFCASSGTGGAHYGYTFGSGTRLTVV.

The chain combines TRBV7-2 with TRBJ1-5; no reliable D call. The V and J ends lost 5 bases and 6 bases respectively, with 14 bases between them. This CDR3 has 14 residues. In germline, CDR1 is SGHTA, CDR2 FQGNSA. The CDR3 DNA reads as TGTGCCAGCAGCCTAAACCCGTCGGGTCAGCCCCAGCATTTT. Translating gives CASSLNPSGQPQHF.

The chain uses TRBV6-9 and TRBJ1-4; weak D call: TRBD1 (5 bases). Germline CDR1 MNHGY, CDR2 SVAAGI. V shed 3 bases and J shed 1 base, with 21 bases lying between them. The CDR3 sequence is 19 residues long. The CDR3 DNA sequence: TGTGCCAGCAGTTACACAAAACCGGGACCCCGCGGAACTAATGAAAAACTGTTTTTT. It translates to CASSYTKPGPRGTNEKLFF.

CDR3 sequence reads: CSADPGDTQYF. CDR3 sequence (DNA): TGCAGCGCAGACCCGGGGGATACGCAGTATTTT. The V call is TRBV29-1, the J call TRBJ2-3, with D possibly TRBD2 on 5 matching bases. CDR1 and CDR2 (germline): SQVTM, ANQGSEA. CDR3 size: 11 residues. Trimming cost V 7 bases and J 6 bases, with 11 bases left between them.

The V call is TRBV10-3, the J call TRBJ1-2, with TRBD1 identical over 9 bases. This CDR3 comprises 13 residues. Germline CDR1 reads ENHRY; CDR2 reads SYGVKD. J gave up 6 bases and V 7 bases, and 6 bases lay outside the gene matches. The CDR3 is CAITGTGNDGYTF. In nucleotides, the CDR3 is TGTGCCATCACTGGGACAGGGAATGATGGCTACACCTTC.

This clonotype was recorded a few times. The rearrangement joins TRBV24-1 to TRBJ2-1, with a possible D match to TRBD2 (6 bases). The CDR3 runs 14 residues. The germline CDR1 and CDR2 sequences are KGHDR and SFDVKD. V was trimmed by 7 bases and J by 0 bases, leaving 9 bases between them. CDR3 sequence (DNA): TGTGCCACCAGCGGGAGTTCCTCCTACAATGAGCAGTTCTTC. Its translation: CATSGSSSYNEQFF.

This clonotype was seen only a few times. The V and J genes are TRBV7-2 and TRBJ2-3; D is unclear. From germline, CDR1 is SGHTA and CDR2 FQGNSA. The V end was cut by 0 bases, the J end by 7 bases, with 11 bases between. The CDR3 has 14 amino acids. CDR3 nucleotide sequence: TGTGCCAGCAGCTTAGCGTCAGTCCAGAATACGCAGTATTTT. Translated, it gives CASSLASVQNTQYF.

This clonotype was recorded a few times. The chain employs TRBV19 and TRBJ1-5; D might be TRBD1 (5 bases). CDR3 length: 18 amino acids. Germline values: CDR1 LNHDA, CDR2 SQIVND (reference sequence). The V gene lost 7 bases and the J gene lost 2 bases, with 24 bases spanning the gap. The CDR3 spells CASTRDPLPPGGNQPQHF. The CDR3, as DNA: TGTGCCAGTACCAGGGACCCTTTACCCCCAGGTGGCAATCAGCCCCAGCATTTT.

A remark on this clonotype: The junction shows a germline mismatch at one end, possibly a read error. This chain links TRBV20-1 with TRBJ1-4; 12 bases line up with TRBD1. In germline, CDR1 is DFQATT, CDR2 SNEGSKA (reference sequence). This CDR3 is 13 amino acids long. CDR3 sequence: CSALPGQGAKSLF. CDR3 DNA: TGCAGTGCTTTACCGGGACAGGGGGCTAAATCCCTTTTT.

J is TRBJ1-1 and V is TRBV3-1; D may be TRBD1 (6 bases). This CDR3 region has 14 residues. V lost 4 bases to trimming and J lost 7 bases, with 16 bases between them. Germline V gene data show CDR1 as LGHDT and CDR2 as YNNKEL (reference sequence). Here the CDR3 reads CASSRKGGGDEAFF. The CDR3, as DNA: TGTGCCAGCAGCCGGAAAGGGGGAGGGGATGAAGCTTTCTTT.

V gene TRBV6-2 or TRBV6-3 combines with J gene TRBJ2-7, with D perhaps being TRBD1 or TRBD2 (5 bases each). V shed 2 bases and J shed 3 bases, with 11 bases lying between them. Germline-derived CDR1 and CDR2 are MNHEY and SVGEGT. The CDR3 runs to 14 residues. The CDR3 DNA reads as TGTGCCAGCAGTTACAGTGGGACCCTCTACGAGCAGTACTTC. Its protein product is CASSYSGTLYEQYF.

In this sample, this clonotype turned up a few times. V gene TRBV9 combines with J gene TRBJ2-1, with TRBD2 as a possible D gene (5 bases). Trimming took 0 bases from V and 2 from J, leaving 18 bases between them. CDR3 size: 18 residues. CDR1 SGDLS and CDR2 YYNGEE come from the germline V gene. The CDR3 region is CASSVATPPGNAYNEQFF. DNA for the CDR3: TGTGCCAGCAGCGTAGCTACACCCCCGGGAAACGCCTACAATGAGCAGTTCTTC.

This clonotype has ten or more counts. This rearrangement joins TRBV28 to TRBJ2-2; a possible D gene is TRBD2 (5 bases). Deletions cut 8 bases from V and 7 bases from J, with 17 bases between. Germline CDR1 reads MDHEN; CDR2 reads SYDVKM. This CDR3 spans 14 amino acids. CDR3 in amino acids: CASYYSGRIGELFF. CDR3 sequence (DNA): TGTGCCAGCTATTATTCGGGGAGAATCGGGGAGCTGTTTTTT.

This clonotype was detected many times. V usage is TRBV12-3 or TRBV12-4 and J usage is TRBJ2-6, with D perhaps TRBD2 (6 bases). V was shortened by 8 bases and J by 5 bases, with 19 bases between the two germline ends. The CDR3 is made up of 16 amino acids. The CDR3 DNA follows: TGTGCCAGCCGTAAAGGAGGGCCCGCGAGGGCCAACGTCCTGACTTTC. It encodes CASRKGGPARANVLTF.

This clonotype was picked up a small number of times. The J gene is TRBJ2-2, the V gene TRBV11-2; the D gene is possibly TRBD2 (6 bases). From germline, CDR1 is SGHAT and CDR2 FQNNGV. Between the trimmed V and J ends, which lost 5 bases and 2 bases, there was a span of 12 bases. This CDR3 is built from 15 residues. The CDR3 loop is CASSLGTLNTGELFF. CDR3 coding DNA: TGTGCCAGCAGCCTCGGGACTTTAAACACCGGGGAGCTGTTTTTT.

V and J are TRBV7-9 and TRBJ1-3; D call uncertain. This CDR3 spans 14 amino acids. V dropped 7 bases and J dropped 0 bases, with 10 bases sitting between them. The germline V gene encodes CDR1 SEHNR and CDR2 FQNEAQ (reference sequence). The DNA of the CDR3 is TGTGCCAGCAACGGAGATAGCTCTGGAAACACCATATATTTT. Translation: CASNGDSSGNTIYF.

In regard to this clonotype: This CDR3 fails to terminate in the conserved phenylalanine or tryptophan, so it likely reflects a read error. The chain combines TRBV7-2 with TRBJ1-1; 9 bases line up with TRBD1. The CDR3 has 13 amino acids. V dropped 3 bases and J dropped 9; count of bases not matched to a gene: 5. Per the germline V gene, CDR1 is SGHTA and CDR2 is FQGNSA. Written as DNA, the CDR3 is TGTGCCAGCAGCTTCGACAGGGGGACTAAAGCTTTCTTG. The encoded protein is CASSFDRGTKAFL.

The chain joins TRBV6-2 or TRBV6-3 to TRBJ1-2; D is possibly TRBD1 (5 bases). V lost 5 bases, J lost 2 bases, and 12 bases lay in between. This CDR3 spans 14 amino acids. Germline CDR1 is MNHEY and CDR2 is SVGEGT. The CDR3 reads CASSGDARNYGYTF. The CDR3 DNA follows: TGTGCCAGCAGTGGGGACGCAAGGAACTATGGCTACACCTTC.

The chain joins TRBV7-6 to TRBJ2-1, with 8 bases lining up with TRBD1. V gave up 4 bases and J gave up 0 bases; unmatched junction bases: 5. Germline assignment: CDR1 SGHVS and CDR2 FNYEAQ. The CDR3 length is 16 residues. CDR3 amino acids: CASSSGQANSYNEQFF. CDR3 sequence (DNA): TGTGCCAGCAGCTCGGGACAGGCGAACTCCTACAATGAGCAGTTCTTC.

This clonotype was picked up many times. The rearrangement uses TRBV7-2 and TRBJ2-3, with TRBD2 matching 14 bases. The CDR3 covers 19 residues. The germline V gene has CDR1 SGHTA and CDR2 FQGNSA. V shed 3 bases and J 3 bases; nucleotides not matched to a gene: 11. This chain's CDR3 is CASSLRTSGRTLGTDTQYF. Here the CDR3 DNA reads TGTGCCAGCAGCTTGCGGACTAGCGGGAGGACCTTGGGGACAGATACGCAGTATTTT. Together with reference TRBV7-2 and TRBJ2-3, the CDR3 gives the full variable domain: GAGVSQSPSNKVTEKGKDVELRCDPISGHTALYWYRQSLGQGLEFLIYFQGNSAPDKSGLPSDRFSAERTGGSVSTLTIQRTQQEDSAVYLCASSLRTSGRTLGTDTQYFGPGTRLTVL.

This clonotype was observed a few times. The CDR3 region has the DNA TGTGCCAGCAGTTTATCAGGGGTTCGCTTAGGAAACACCATATATTTT. This gives the protein CASSLSGVRLGNTIYF. The genes are TRBV28 and TRBJ1-3, with D tentatively TRBD1 (6 bases). Germline CDR1 reads MDHEN; CDR2 reads SYDVKM. CDR3 length: 16 residues. V was pared by 1 base and J by 4 bases, with 14 bases between.

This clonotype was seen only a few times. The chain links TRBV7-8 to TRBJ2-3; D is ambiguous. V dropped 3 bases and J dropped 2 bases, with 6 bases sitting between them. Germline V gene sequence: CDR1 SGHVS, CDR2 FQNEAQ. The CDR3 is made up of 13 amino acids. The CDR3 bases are TGTGCCAGCAGCTTCCAGTCCACAGATACGCAGTATTTT. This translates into CASSFQSTDTQYF.

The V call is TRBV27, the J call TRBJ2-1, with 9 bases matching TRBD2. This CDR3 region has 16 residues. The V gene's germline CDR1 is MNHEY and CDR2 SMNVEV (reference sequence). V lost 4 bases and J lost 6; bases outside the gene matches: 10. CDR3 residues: CASSSLGGGAANEQFF. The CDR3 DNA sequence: TGTGCCAGCAGTTCCCTTGGCGGGGGGGCCGCCAATGAGCAGTTCTTC.

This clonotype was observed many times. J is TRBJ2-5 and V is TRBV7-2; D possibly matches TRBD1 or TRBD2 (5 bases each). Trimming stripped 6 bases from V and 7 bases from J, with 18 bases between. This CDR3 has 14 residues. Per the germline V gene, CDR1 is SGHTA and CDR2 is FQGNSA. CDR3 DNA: TGTGCCAGCAGACGGGACGGAAAGTCAACGACCCAGTACTTC. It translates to CASRRDGKSTTQYF.

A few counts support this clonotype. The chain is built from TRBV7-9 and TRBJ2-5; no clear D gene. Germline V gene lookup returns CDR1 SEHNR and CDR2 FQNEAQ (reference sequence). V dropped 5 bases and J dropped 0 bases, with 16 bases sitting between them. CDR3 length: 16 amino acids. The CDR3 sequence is CASSIYGDRYQETQYF. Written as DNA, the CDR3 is TGTGCCAGCAGCATATACGGAGACCGTTACCAAGAGACCCAGTACTTC.